The 9 T cell receptor beta chains below were found in one sample sequenced in a study of T cell repertoires in cytomegalovirus infection. TCRdb reprocessed the reads via MiXCR and lists one record per CDR3 protein. This sample has 200,000 to 300,000 distinct CDR3 sequences, with roughly an eighth found just once. Sample: PBMCs. Receptors were obtained from a human donor in good health (CMV status not recorded). Some clones in this sample may be carry-over from other donors' samples.

This clonotype was seen more than once but under ten times. V gene TRBV5-4 combines with J gene TRBJ2-2; 10 bases agree with TRBD1. This CDR3 contains 16 residues. V shed 3 bases and J 6 bases; nucleotides not matched to a gene: 8. Germline V gives CDR1 SGHNT, CDR2 YYREEE (reference sequence). Written as DNA, the CDR3 is TGTGCCAGCAGCTCCAAGACAGGGGGCTTAGCCGGGGAGCTGTTTTTT. This sequence encodes CASSSKTGGLAGELFF.

This sequence joins TRBV20-1 and TRBJ2-1; the match to TRBD2 covers 7 bases. This CDR3 region has 13 residues. Unmatched junction bases numbered 4, after V lost 6 bases and J lost 2 bases. Germline CDR1 reads DFQATT; CDR2 reads SNEGSKA (reference sequence). DNA for the CDR3: TGCAGTGCCCCAGGGAGGGCCTACAATGAGCAGTTCTTC. Translation: CSAPGRAYNEQFF.

V gene TRBV20-1 combines with J gene TRBJ2-3; maybe TRBD2 (5 bases). Germline-derived CDR1 and CDR2 are DFQATT and SNEGSKA (reference sequence). V was clipped by 7 bases and J by 0 bases, with 14 bases between them. This CDR3 spans 14 amino acids. The CDR3 region has the DNA TGCAGTGTTCCAGGTCGGGGTAGCACAGATACGCAGTATTTT. It translates to CSVPGRGSTDTQYF.

The V and J genes are TRBV2 and TRBJ2-2, with a possible D match to TRBD1 (5 bases). V shed 5 bases and J shed 0 bases, with 13 bases lying between them. CDR1 SNHLY and CDR2 FYNNEI come from the germline V gene. The length of the CDR3 is 16 residues. This CDR3 is CASSYFQGPNTGELFF. The CDR3 nucleotides read TGTGCCAGCAGTTACTTTCAGGGTCCGAACACCGGGGAGCTGTTTTTT.

The V call is TRBV6-2 or TRBV6-3, the J call TRBJ2-7; a weak D match, TRBD2 (6 bases). V lost 2 bases to trimming and J lost 0 bases, with 14 bases between them. Germline loops: CDR1 MNHEY, CDR2 SVGEGT. This CDR3 contains 16 residues. The CDR3 spells CASSYPGGPSSYEQYF. The CDR3, as DNA: TGTGCCAGCAGTTACCCCGGAGGGCCGAGCTCCTACGAGCAGTACTTC.

The V gene is TRBV19, the J gene TRBJ2-1; D is perhaps TRBD2 (6 bases). Trimming removed 2 bases from V and 1 base from J, with 9 bases in between. Germline CDR1 LNHDA, CDR2 SQIVND (reference sequence). CDR3 size: 15 residues. The CDR3 nucleotides are TGTGCCAGTAGTATACCGGGGAGGTCCTACAATGAGCAGTTCTTC. Translating it yields CASSIPGRSYNEQFF. The whole variable domain, filled in from reference TRBV19 and TRBJ2-1, reads DGGITQSPKYLFRKEGQNVTLSCEQNLNHDAMYWYRQDPGQGLRLIYYSQIVNDFQKGDIAEGYSVSREKKESFPLTVTSAQKNPTAFYLCASSIPGRSYNEQFFGPGTRLTVL.

The CDR3 sequence: CASRVDRGPTDTQYF. Here the CDR3 DNA reads TGTGCCAGCAGAGTCGACAGGGGGCCAACAGATACGCAGTATTTT. V and J are TRBV7-3 and TRBJ2-3; TRBD1 matches 10 bases. V dropped 6 bases and J dropped 3; count of bases not matched to a gene: 6. This CDR3 has 15 amino acids. Germline CDR1 reads SGHTA; CDR2 reads FQGTGA. Complete variable domain (other parts from reference TRBV7-3 and TRBJ2-3): GAGVSQTPSNKVTEKGKYVELRCDPISGHTALYWYRQSLGQGPEFLIYFQGTGAADDSGLPNDRFFAVRPEGSVSTLKIQRTERGDSAVYLCASRVDRGPTDTQYFGPGTRLTVL.

This clonotype was seen many times. The rearrangement joins TRBV7-8 to TRBJ1-2; D remains ambiguous. Trimming stripped 0 bases from V and 2 bases from J, with 4 bases between. This CDR3 spans 13 amino acids. CDR1 and CDR2 (germline): SGHVS, FQNEAQ. The CDR3 sequence is CASSLADNYGYTF. For the CDR3, the DNA is TGTGCCAGCAGCTTAGCTGACAACTATGGCTACACCTTC.

This chain links TRBV3-1 with TRBJ1-1, with a possible D match to TRBD1 (5 bases). Germline V gene sequence: CDR1 LGHDT, CDR2 YNNKEL (reference sequence). The CDR3 is 13 residues long. Trimming shortened V by 0 bases and J by 10 bases, and 12 bases separated the two germline ends. CDR3 DNA: TGTGCCAGCAGCCAAGAGAACGAGGGACGAGCTTTCTTT. The encoded protein is CASSQENEGRAFF.